The 18 T cell receptor beta chains reported below all come from one sample, sequenced in a study of OX40 agonist ivuxolimab in advanced cancers. Sequenced by immunoSEQ multiplex PCR; TCRdb stores in-frame clones only, minus some. Of roughly 53,000 clones in the sample, 79% were seen once. Specimen: CD4+ or CD8+ T cells sorted from blood, collected in a trial of the OX40 agonist ivuxolimab. The receptors here all came from an adult with an advanced solid tumor such as melanoma, head and neck, liver or kidney cancer.

The rearrangement joins TRBV11-2 to TRBJ2-7; 7 positions agree with TRBD2. The CDR3 consists of 16 residues. With 5 bases clipped from V and 0 bases from J, the junction kept 10 bases outside the gene matches. Germline-derived CDR1 and CDR2 are SGHAT and FQNNGV. Written as DNA, the CDR3 is TGTGCCAGCAGCACCCCCGGGACTACTAGCTCCTACGAGCAGTACTTC. This sequence encodes CASSTPGTTSSYEQYF.

This clone was detected only a few times. V gene TRBV28 combines with J gene TRBJ2-7; no definite D call. The CDR3 is made up of 13 amino acids. Germline loops: CDR1 MDHEN, CDR2 SYDVKM. Trimming removed 3 bases at V and 4 bases at J, with 10 bases between. The CDR3 bases are TGTGCCAGCAGTTTTCCAGACGGTTACGAGCAGTACTTC. This translates into CASSFPDGYEQYF. Supplemented by reference TRBV28 and TRBJ2-7, the full variable domain reads DVKVTQSSRYLVKRTGEKVFLECVQDMDHENMFWYRQDPGLGLRLIYFSYDVKMKEKGDIPEGYSVSREKKERFSLILESASTNQTSMYLCASSFPDGYEQYFGPGTRLTVT.

This clone has only one observation. The chain is built from TRBV19 and TRBJ2-1, with D possibly being TRBD2 (5 bases). CDR1 and CDR2 (germline): LNHDA, SQIVND (reference sequence). The CDR3 runs 14 residues. Trimming took 5 bases from V and 0 from J, leaving 8 bases between them. Here the CDR3 reads CASSREGSYNEQFF. Written as DNA, the CDR3 is TGTGCCAGTAGTCGTGAGGGCTCCTACAATGAGCAGTTCTTC.

V and J are TRBV5-1 and TRBJ1-1; D gene ambiguous. CDR3 length: 15 amino acids. CDR1 and CDR2 (germline): SGHRS, YFSETQ. V lost 0 bases and J lost 5, with 14 bases in between. CDR3: CASSLGPRAGTEAFF. The CDR3 DNA reads TGCGCCAGCAGCTTGGGGCCCCGGGCGGGTACTGAAGCTTTCTTT.

The chain is built from TRBV7-2 and TRBJ1-2; no reliable D call. Germline V lookup: CDR1 SGHTA, CDR2 FQGNSA. The CDR3 has 11 residues. Trimming took off 6 bases at V and 4 bases at J, with 6 bases between the two ends. The chain's CDR3 is CASRAIYGYTF. CDR3 DNA: TGTGCCAGCAGGGCTATCTATGGCTACACCTTC.

The rearrangement links TRBV11-1 to TRBJ2-3, with TRBD2 identical over 11 bases. The CDR3 contains 18 residues. Germline assignment: CDR1 SGHAT and CDR2 FQDESV (reference sequence). V was pared by 5 bases and J by 5 bases, with 15 bases of the junction left unmatched. The CDR3 is CASSPRPPTSGIEDTQYF. The CDR3 region has the DNA TGTGCCAGCAGCCCCCGTCCCCCGACTAGCGGGATTGAAGATACGCAGTATTTT.

This clone was recorded only once. This chain connects TRBV7-3 to TRBJ1-2; 7 positions agree with TRBD1. V shed 2 bases and J 13 bases; nucleotides not matched to a gene: 7. The CDR3 consists of 12 residues. Germline CDR1 and CDR2: SGHTA and FQGTGA. The CDR3 DNA is TGTGCCAGCAGCTTAGGGGGACAGCTGGCCACCTTC. Protein sequence: CASSLGGQLATF.

The chain couples TRBV25-1 to TRBJ2-5, with TRBD2 matching 8 bases. The V segment lost 3 bases and the J segment 5 bases; nucleotides outside the gene matches: 8. From germline, CDR1 is MGHDK and CDR2 SYGVNS. CDR3 length: 15 residues. CDR3 loop: CASSDMRGAGETQYF. The CDR3 DNA is TGTGCCAGCAGTGATATGCGGGGGGCGGGGGAGACCCAGTACTTC. Full variable domain (remainder filled in from reference TRBV25-1 and TRBJ2-5): EADIYQTPRYLVIGTGKKITLECSQTMGHDKMYWYQQDPGMELHLIHYSYGVNSTEKGDLSSESTVSRIRTEHFPLTLESARPSHTSQYLCASSDMRGAGETQYFGPGTRLLVL.

The rearrangement links TRBV20-1 to TRBJ1-1; no reliable D call. Germline V lookup: CDR1 DFQATT, CDR2 SNEGSKA (reference sequence). CDR3 length: 11 amino acids. V was clipped by 3 bases and J by 1 base, with 3 bases between them. CDR3 sequence reads: CSASPNTEAFF. The DNA for the CDR3 is TGCAGTGCTAGTCCGAACACTGAAGCTTTCTTT.

This clone appeared a few times. The chain carries TRBV7-2 and TRBJ2-3; TRBD2 matches 8 bases. V gave up 4 bases and J gave up 0 bases; unmatched junction bases: 9. The CDR3 has 17 residues. Germline loops: CDR1 SGHTA, CDR2 FQGNSA. This chain's CDR3 is CASSSIGGGFSTDTQYF. For the CDR3, the DNA is TGTGCCAGCAGCTCCATAGGCGGGGGGTTTAGCACAGATACGCAGTATTTT.

This sequence joins TRBV6-5 and TRBJ2-2, with 9 bases identical to TRBD1. Germline V gene data show CDR1 as MNHEY and CDR2 as SVGAGI. The CDR3 length is 15 residues. V gave up 3 bases and J gave up 5 bases; unmatched junction bases: 4. The CDR3 sequence: CASSYSGTGTGELFF. The CDR3 DNA is TGTGCCAGCAGTTATTCCGGGACAGGGACCGGGGAGCTGTTTTTT.

The V and J genes are TRBV6-1 and TRBJ1-2; D possibly corresponds to TRBD1 (5 bases). V shed 3 bases and J shed 5 bases, with 7 bases lying between them. The CDR3 is 12 amino acids. CDR1 and CDR2 (germline): MNHNS, SASEGT. CDR3 DNA: TGTGCCAGCAGTGACAGGGCGTATGGCTACACCTTC. Protein: CASSDRAYGYTF.

V and J are TRBV10-2 and TRBJ2-1; TRBD2 aligns across 8 bases. The J segment lost 7 bases and the V segment lost 2 bases, leaving 7 bases of the junction unmatched. The CDR3 totals 15 residues. CDR1 is WSHSY and CDR2 is SAAADI in the germline V gene. In nucleotides, the CDR3 is TGCGCCAGCAGTGAGAGAGCGGGAGCTCGAAATGAGCAGTTCTTC. It yields the protein CASSERAGARNEQFF.

The V and J genes are TRBV19 and TRBJ1-1; D gene unclear. This CDR3 comprises 16 residues. V shed 5 bases and J shed 1 base, with 17 bases lying between them. The germline CDR1 and CDR2 sequences are LNHDA and SQIVND (reference sequence). CDR3 sequence reads: CASSPLTVSGNTEAFF. The CDR3 DNA follows: TGTGCCAGTAGTCCCCTGACCGTCTCCGGGAACACTGAAGCTTTCTTT.

The chain joins TRBV10-3 to TRBJ1-5; no reliable D call. CDR3 length equals 15 residues. Germline CDR1 is ENHRY and CDR2 is SYGVKD. The V end was cut by 0 bases, the J end by 0 bases, with 6 bases between. The CDR3 here is CAISESADSNQPQHF. CDR3 DNA: TGTGCCATCAGTGAGTCGGCCGATAGCAATCAGCCCCAGCATTTT.

The chain combines TRBV19 with TRBJ1-5; D remains unclear. The CDR3 has 16 amino acids. The germline CDR1 and CDR2 sequences are LNHDA and SQIVND (reference sequence). V was trimmed by 5 bases and J by 1 base, leaving 15 bases between them. The CDR3 is CASSAYGIDSNQPQHF. CDR3 nucleotide sequence: TGTGCCAGTAGTGCCTACGGGATCGACAGCAATCAGCCCCAGCATTTT. Full variable domain (missing parts from reference TRBV19 and TRBJ1-5): DGGITQSPKYLFRKEGQNVTLSCEQNLNHDAMYWYRQDPGQGLRLIYYSQIVNDFQKGDIAEGYSVSREKKESFPLTVTSAQKNPTAFYLCASSAYGIDSNQPQHFGDGTRLSIL.

The chain carries TRBV27 and TRBJ1-2, with a tentative D call TRBD1 (6 bases). Trimming removed 6 bases from V and 4 bases from J, with 15 bases in between. The germline V gene encodes CDR1 MNHEY and CDR2 SMNVEV (reference sequence). CDR3 length: 14 residues. For the CDR3, the DNA is TGTGCCAGCAGCAACAGCAGGGGAGCCTATGGCTACACCTTC. Its translation is CASSNSRGAYGYTF.

This clone appeared a few times. V gene TRBV5-8 combines with J gene TRBJ2-7; weak D call: TRBD2 (5 bases). Germline CDR1 reads SGHTS; CDR2 reads YDEGEE. The CDR3 is 15 amino acids. The V and J ends lost 5 bases and 0 bases respectively, with 15 bases between them. CDR3 residues: CASSPLTGSSYEQYF. The CDR3 region has the DNA TGTGCCAGCAGTCCCCTCACTGGGAGCTCCTACGAGCAGTACTTC.